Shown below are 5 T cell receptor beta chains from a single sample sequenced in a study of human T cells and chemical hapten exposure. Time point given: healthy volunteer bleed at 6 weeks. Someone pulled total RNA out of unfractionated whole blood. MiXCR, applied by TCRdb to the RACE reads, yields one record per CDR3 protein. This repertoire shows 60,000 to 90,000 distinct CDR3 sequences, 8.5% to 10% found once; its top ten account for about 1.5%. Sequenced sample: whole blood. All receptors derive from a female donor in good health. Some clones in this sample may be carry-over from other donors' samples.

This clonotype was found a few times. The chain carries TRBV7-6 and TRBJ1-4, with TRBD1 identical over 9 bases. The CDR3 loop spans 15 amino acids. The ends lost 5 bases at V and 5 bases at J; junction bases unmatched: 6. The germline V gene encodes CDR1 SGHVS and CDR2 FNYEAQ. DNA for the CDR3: TGTGCCAGCAGCCTCACAGGGGGCGAAAATGAAAAACTGTTTTTT. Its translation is CASSLTGGENEKLFF.

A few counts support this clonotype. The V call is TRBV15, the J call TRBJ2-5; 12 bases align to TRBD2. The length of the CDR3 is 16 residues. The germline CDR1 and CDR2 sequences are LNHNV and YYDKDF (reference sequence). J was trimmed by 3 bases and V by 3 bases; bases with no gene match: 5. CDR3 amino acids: CATSRERLAGEETQYF. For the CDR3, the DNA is TGTGCCACCAGCAGGGAGAGACTAGCGGGGGAAGAGACCCAGTACTTC.

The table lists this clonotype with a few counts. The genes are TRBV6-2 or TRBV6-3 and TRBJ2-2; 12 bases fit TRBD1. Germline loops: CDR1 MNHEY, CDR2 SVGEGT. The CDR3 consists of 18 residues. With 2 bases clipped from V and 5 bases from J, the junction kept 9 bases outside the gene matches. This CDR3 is CASSYGTGGAGGTGELFF. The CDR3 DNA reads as TGTGCCAGCAGTTACGGGACAGGGGGCGCCGGGGGAACCGGGGAGCTGTTTTTT.

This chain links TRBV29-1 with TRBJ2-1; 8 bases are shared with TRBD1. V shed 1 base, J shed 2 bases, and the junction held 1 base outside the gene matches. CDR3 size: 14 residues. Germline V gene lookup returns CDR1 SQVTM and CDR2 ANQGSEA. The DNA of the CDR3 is TGCAGCGTTGAAGCGACAGGGGCCTACAATGAGCAGTTCTTC. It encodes CSVEATGAYNEQFF.

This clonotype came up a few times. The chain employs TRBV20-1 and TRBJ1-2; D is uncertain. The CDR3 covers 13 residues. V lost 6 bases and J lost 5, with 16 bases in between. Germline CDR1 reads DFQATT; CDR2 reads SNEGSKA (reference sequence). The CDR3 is CSAPAGREYGYTF. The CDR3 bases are TGCAGTGCCCCAGCTGGGCGCGAGTATGGCTACACCTTC.